The 3 T cell receptor beta chains below all came from one sample that was sequenced in a study of early T cells in non-severe SARS-CoV-2 infection. TCRdb redid the calling of the 5' RACE reads with MiXCR, one entry per CDR3 protein. Altogether more than 25,000 distinct CDR3 sequences are present, 5.7% being singletons, with the ten largest covering around 5.4%. Sequenced material: whole blood. These receptors originate from an adult who was a healthcare worker with PCR-confirmed SARS-CoV-2 infection or an uninfected control (not recorded which).

At least ten counts were recorded for this clonotype. The chain employs TRBV4-3 and TRBJ1-1, with no clear D. The CDR3 spans 14 residues. Germline V lookup: CDR1 LGHNA, CDR2 YSLEER. Trimming took off 0 bases at V and 1 base at J, with 6 bases between the two ends. The CDR3 spells CASSQDRQNTEAFF. CDR3 bases: TGCGCCAGCAGCCAAGATCGGCAGAACACTGAAGCTTTCTTT.

The sample holds many counts of this clonotype. The genes are TRBV7-7 and TRBJ2-1; 13 nucleotides match TRBD2. The CDR3 runs 15 residues. Germline lookup yields CDR1 SSHAT and CDR2 FNYEAQ (reference sequence). V dropped 5 bases and J dropped 8; count of bases not matched to a gene: 6. This CDR3 is CASSPTSGGGHEQFF. In DNA, the CDR3 is TGTGCCAGCAGCCCAACTAGCGGGGGGGGCCATGAGCAGTTCTTC.

At least ten counts were recorded for this clonotype. The chain carries TRBV4-3 and TRBJ2-7; no clear D gene. Trimming shortened V by 4 bases and J by 0 bases, and 16 bases separated the two germline ends. Germline V gene sequence: CDR1 LGHNA, CDR2 YSLEER. There are 16 residues in the CDR3. The DNA of the CDR3 is TGCGCCAGCAGCCGTCTAACCGGCGCCTCCTCCTACGAGCAGTACTTC. Protein product: CASSRLTGASSYEQYF.